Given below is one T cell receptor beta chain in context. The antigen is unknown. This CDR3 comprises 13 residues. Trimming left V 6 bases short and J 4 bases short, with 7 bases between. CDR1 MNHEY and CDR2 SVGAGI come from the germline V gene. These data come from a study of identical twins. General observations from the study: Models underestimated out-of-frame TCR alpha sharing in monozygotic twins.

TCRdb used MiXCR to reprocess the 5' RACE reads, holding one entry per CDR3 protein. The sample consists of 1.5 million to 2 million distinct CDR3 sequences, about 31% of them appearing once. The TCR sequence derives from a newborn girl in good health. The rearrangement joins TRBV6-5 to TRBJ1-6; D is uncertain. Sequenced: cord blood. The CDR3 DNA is TGTGCCAGCAGCCCGGAGTATAATTCACCCCTCCACTTT. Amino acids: CASSPEYNSPLHF.